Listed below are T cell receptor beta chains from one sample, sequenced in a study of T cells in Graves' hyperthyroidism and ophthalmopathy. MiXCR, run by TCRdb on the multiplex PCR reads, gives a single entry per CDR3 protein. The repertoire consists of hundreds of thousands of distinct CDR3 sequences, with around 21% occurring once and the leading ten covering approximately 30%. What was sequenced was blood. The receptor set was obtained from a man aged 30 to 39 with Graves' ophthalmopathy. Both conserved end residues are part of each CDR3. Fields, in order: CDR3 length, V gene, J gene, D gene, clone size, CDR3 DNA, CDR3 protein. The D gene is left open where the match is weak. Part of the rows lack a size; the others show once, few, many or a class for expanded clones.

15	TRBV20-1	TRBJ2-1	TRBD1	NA	TGCAGTGCTATCCCGGGACAGGGCTCTTTAGAGGAGCAGTTCTTC	CSAIPGQGSLEEQFF
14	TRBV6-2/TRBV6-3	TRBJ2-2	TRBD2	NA	TGTGCCACGAGGGCTAGCGGGAGAAGCGGGGAGCTGTTTTTT	CATRASGRSGELFF
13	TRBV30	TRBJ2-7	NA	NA	TGTGCCTGGAGCTACGACAGGATAGGAGAGCAGTACTTC	CAWSYDRIGEQYF
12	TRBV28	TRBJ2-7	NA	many	TGTGCCAGCAGTTTATTGGGGAGAGAGCAGTACTTC	CASSLLGREQYF
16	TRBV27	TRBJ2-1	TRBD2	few	TGTGCCAGCAGTGCCTTCACTAGCGGGTCCTACAATGAGCAGTTCTTC	CASSAFTSGSYNEQFF
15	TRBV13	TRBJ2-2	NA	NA	TGTGCCAGCAGCTTAGGGCTAGCGCCCACCGGGGAGCTGTTTTTT	CASSLGLAPTGELFF
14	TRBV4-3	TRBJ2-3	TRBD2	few	TGCGCCAGCAGCGAAGATTCGGGGGGAGATACGCAGTATTTT	CASSEDSGGDTQYF
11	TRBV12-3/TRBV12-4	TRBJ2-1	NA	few	TGTGCCAGCAGTCTCCTCACAGAGCAGTTCTTC	CASSLLTEQFF
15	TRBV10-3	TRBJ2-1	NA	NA	TGTGCCATCAGTGAGTCCAAGACAAGGGACAATGAGCAGTTCTTC	CAISESKTRDNEQFF
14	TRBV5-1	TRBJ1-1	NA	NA	TGCGCCAGCAGCTTGTCGGCAGGGACCACTGAAGCTTTCTTT	CASSLSAGTTEAFF
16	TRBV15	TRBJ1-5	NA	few	TGTGCCACCAGCAGAGATGGGGTCACGGGCAATCAGCCCCAGCATTTT	CATSRDGVTGNQPQHF
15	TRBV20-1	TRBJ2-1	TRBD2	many	TGCAGTGCCCCCAAGCGGGAGTCGTCCTACAATGAGCAGTTCTTC	CSAPKRESSYNEQFF